These T cell receptor beta chains were read from a single sample in a study of blood T cell repertoires in COVID-19. Assay used: immunoSEQ multiplex PCR; TCRdb lists only in-frame clones, some missing. The table includes 60,000 or so clones, around 87% detected once. The specimen was peripheral blood. These receptor sequences come from a man aged 60 to 69 with active COVID-19. CDR3s include the opening cysteine and the closing phenylalanine or tryptophan. A D gene is named only where the DNA matches it firmly. Expanded clones are given a class, and other clones once, few, many or no size at all.

abundance: -; v_gene: TRBV28; d_gene: -; j_gene: TRBJ1-3; CDR3aa: CATSNRGGRGGNTIYF; CDR3nt: TGTGCCACCTCCAATCGGGGAGGACGAGGGGGAAACACCATATATTTT
abundance: -; v_gene: TRBV3-1/TRBV3-2; d_gene: -; j_gene: TRBJ1-2; CDR3aa: CASAQGKTYGYTF; CDR3nt: TGTGCCAGTGCTCAGGGGAAGACGTATGGCTACACCTTC
abundance: few; v_gene: TRBV7-9; d_gene: -; j_gene: TRBJ1-5; CDR3aa: CASSFGGDQPQHF; CDR3nt: TGTGCCAGCAGCTTTGGAGGGGATCAGCCCCAGCATTTT
abundance: -; v_gene: TRBV4-3; d_gene: TRBD1; j_gene: TRBJ2-7; CDR3aa: CASSSRTGDYEQYF; CDR3nt: TGCGCCAGCAGCTCCCGGACAGGGGACTACGAGCAGTACTTC
abundance: -; v_gene: TRBV2; d_gene: TRBD2; j_gene: TRBJ2-7; CDR3aa: CASSEGNPSGGRHEQYF; CDR3nt: TGTGCCAGCAGTGAGGGGAACCCTAGCGGAGGTCGCCACGAGCAGTACTTC
abundance: -; v_gene: TRBV7-9; d_gene: -; j_gene: TRBJ1-2; CDR3aa: CASSPRGTLGPYGYTF; CDR3nt: TGTGCCAGCAGCCCCCGCGGGACTCTGGGGCCCTATGGCTACACCTTC
abundance: -; v_gene: TRBV11-1; d_gene: TRBD1; j_gene: TRBJ2-2; CDR3aa: CAGSPGQGVGELFF; CDR3nt: TGTGCCGGATCCCCGGGACAGGGGGTGGGGGAGCTGTTTTTT
abundance: -; v_gene: TRBV6-2/TRBV6-3; d_gene: -; j_gene: TRBJ1-6; CDR3aa: CASSYSRTVKNSPLHF; CDR3nt: TGTGCCAGCAGTTACAGCAGGACAGTGAAGAATTCACCCCTCCACTTT
abundance: medium-sized; v_gene: TRBV11-2; d_gene: -; j_gene: TRBJ1-1; CDR3aa: CASSFQGLDTEAFF; CDR3nt: TGTGCCAGCAGCTTTCAGGGCTTGGACACTGAAGCTTTCTTT
abundance: -; v_gene: TRBV18; d_gene: TRBD2; j_gene: TRBJ2-7; CDR3aa: CASSQRERDEQYF; CDR3nt: TGTGCCAGCTCACAGCGGGAGCGCGACGAGCAGTACTTC
abundance: -; v_gene: TRBV7-9; d_gene: TRBD2; j_gene: TRBJ2-5; CDR3aa: CASSLVRLAGGQETQYF; CDR3nt: TGTGCCAGCAGCTTAGTCCGACTAGCGGGGGGCCAAGAGACCCAGTACTTC
abundance: -; v_gene: TRBV28; d_gene: -; j_gene: TRBJ2-3; CDR3aa: CASRSGTQIDHTQYF; CDR3nt: TGTGCCAGCAGGTCCGGGACTCAAATAGATCATACGCAGTATTTT
abundance: -; v_gene: TRBV7-2; d_gene: -; j_gene: TRBJ2-1; CDR3aa: CASTSRGDHEQFF; CDR3nt: TGTGCCAGCACCTCCCGCGGGGACCATGAGCAGTTCTTC
abundance: -; v_gene: TRBV11-3; d_gene: TRBD1; j_gene: TRBJ2-7; CDR3aa: CASSLHGQGYEQYF; CDR3nt: TGTGCCAGCAGCCTACACGGACAGGGCTACGAGCAGTACTTC
abundance: -; v_gene: TRBV6-5; d_gene: -; j_gene: TRBJ1-5; CDR3aa: CASGTTGYNQPQHF; CDR3nt: TGTGCCAGCGGGACTACAGGGTACAATCAGCCCCAGCATTTT
abundance: -; v_gene: TRBV27; d_gene: -; j_gene: TRBJ2-1; CDR3aa: CASSYGYSEQFF; CDR3nt: TGTGCCAGCAGCTATGGTTATTCTGAGCAGTTCTTC
abundance: -; v_gene: TRBV12-5; d_gene: -; j_gene: TRBJ2-3; CDR3aa: CASGLAAPRADTQYF; CDR3nt: TGTGCTAGTGGTTTGGCCGCCCCCCGGGCAGATACGCAGTATTTT
abundance: -; v_gene: TRBV10-3; d_gene: TRBD2; j_gene: TRBJ2-5; CDR3aa: CAISGSGAKETQYF; CDR3nt: TGTGCCATCAGTGGGAGCGGGGCGAAAGAGACCCAGTACTTC
abundance: -; v_gene: TRBV7-9; d_gene: TRBD2; j_gene: TRBJ2-1; CDR3aa: CASSFPASGVNEQFF; CDR3nt: TGTGCCAGCAGCTTCCCGGCTAGCGGGGTCAATGAGCAGTTCTTC
abundance: few; v_gene: TRBV2; d_gene: -; j_gene: TRBJ1-6; CDR3aa: CASEVREDSPLHF; CDR3nt: TGTGCCAGCGAGGTCAGGGAGGATTCACCCCTCCACTTT
abundance: few; v_gene: TRBV19; d_gene: -; j_gene: TRBJ2-7; CDR3aa: CASSIFAGHEQYF; CDR3nt: TGTGCCAGTAGTATCTTCGCAGGGCACGAGCAGTACTTC
abundance: -; v_gene: TRBV5-1; d_gene: -; j_gene: TRBJ2-1; CDR3aa: CASSLEGDNEQFF; CDR3nt: TGCGCCAGCAGCTTGGAGGGGGACAATGAGCAGTTCTTC
abundance: -; v_gene: TRBV28; d_gene: TRBD1; j_gene: TRBJ1-3; CDR3aa: CASQDRGSPGNTIYF; CDR3nt: TGTGCCAGCCAAGACAGGGGATCGCCCGGAAACACCATATATTTT
abundance: -; v_gene: TRBV7-2; d_gene: -; j_gene: TRBJ1-3; CDR3aa: CASSLARVGSGNTIYF; CDR3nt: TGTGCCAGCAGCTTAGCCAGGGTGGGCTCTGGAAACACCATATATTTT
abundance: -; v_gene: TRBV2; d_gene: TRBD1; j_gene: TRBJ1-2; CDR3aa: CASTLKAGGLYGYTF; CDR3nt: TGTGCCAGCACCTTGAAAGCAGGGGGCTTATATGGCTACACCTTC
abundance: -; v_gene: TRBV4-1; d_gene: -; j_gene: TRBJ2-5; CDR3aa: CASSQVLRETQYF; CDR3nt: TGCGCCAGCAGCCAAGTACTAAGGGAGACCCAGTACTTC
abundance: -; v_gene: TRBV5-8; d_gene: -; j_gene: TRBJ2-7; CDR3aa: CASSRKDRSEQYF; CDR3nt: TGTGCCAGCAGCCGTAAAGACAGGTCCGAGCAGTACTTC
abundance: -; v_gene: TRBV30; d_gene: -; j_gene: TRBJ2-1; CDR3aa: CAWSPPKSLNEQFF; CDR3nt: TGTGCCTGGAGTCCCCCTAAAAGTTTGAATGAGCAGTTCTTC
abundance: -; v_gene: TRBV14; d_gene: -; j_gene: TRBJ1-1; CDR3aa: CASSREMSVLNTEAFF; CDR3nt: TGTGCCAGCAGCCGGGAGATGTCGGTCCTGAACACTGAAGCTTTCTTT
abundance: -; v_gene: TRBV6-1; d_gene: -; j_gene: TRBJ1-2; CDR3aa: CASSERFSVSGVYGYTF; CDR3nt: TGTGCCAGCAGTGAAAGGTTTTCGGTCTCAGGCGTCTATGGCTACACCTTC
abundance: -; v_gene: TRBV7-9; d_gene: -; j_gene: TRBJ1-1; CDR3aa: CASSPPNGRGNTEAFF; CDR3nt: TGTGCCAGCAGCCCCCCCAATGGCAGGGGGAACACTGAAGCTTTCTTT
abundance: once; v_gene: TRBV28; d_gene: TRBD1; j_gene: TRBJ1-1; CDR3aa: CASRPGQPLNTEAFF; CDR3nt: TGTGCCAGCAGGCCGGGACAGCCGTTGAACACTGAAGCTTTCTTT
abundance: once; v_gene: TRBV19; d_gene: TRBD1; j_gene: TRBJ2-2; CDR3aa: CASRPTGAGGELFF; CDR3nt: TGTGCCAGTAGACCGACAGGGGCGGGCGGGGAGCTGTTTTTT